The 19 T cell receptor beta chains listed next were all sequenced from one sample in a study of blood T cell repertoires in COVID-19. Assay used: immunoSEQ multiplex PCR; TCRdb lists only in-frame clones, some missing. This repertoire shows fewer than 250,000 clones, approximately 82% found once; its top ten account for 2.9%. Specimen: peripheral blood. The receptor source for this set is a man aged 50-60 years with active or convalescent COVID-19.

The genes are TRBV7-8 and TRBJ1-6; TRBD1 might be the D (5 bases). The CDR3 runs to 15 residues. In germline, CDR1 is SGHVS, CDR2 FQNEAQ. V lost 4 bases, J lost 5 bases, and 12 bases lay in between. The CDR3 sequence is CASSSSGQNNSPLHF. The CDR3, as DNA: TGTGCCAGCAGCTCCTCAGGGCAGAATAATTCACCCCTCCACTTT.

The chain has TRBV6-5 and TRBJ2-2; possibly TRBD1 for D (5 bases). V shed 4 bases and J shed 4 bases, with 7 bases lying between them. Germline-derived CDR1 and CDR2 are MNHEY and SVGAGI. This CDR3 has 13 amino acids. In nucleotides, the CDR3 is TGTGCCAGCAGTTCCACAGGCACCGGGGAGCTGTTTTTT. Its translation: CASSSTGTGELFF.

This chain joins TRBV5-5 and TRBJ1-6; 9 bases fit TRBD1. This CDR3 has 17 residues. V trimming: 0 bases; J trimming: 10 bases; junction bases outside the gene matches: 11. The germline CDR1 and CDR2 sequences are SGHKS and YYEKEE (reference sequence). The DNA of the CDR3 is TGTGCCAGCAGCTTGGAGGAAGGGACAGGGTTAGGATCACCCCTCCACTTT. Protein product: CASSLEEGTGLGSPLHF.

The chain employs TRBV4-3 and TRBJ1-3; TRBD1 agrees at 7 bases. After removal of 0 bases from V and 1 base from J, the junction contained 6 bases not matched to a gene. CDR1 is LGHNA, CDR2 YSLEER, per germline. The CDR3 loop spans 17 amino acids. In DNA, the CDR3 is TGCGCCAGCAGCCAAGACCTCGACAGGGAATCTGGAAACACCATATATTTT. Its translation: CASSQDLDRESGNTIYF.

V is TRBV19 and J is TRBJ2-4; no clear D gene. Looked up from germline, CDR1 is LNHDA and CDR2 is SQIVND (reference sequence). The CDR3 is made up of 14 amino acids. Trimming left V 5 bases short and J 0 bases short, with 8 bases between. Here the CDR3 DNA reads TGTGCCAGTAGTGCGATGCTAGCCAAAAACATTCAGTACTTC. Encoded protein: CASSAMLAKNIQYF.

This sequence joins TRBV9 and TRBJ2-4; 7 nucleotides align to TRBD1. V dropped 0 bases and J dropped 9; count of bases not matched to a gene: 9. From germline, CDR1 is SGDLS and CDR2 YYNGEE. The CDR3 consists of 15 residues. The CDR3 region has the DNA TGTGCCAGCAGCGTAGTACCCCTACAGGGGAGCATTCAGTACTTC. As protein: CASSVVPLQGSIQYF. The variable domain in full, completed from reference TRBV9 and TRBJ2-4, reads DSGVTQTPKHLITATGQRVTLRCSPRSGDLSVYWYQQSLDQGLQFLIQYYNGEERAKGNILERFSAQQFPDLHSELNLSSLELGDSALYFCASSVVPLQGSIQYFGAGTRLSVL.

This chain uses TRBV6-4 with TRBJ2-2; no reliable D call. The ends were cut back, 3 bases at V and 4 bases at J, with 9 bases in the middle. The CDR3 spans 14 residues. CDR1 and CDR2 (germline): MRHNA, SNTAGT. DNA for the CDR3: TGTGCCAGCAGTGAACAGCAAAGCACCGGGGAGCTGTTTTTT. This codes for CASSEQQSTGELFF.

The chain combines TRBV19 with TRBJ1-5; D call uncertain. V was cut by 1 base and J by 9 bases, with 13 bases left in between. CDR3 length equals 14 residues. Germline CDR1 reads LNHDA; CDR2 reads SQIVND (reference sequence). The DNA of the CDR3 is TGTGCCAGTAGTATAGGGCCCCGGGAATGGCCCCAGCATTTT. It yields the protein CASSIGPREWPQHF.

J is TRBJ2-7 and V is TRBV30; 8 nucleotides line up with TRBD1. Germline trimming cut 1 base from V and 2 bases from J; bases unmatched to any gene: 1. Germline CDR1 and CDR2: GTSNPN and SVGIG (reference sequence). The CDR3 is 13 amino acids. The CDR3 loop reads CAWSAGGPYEQYF. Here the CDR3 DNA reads TGTGCCTGGAGTGCAGGGGGCCCCTACGAGCAGTACTTC.

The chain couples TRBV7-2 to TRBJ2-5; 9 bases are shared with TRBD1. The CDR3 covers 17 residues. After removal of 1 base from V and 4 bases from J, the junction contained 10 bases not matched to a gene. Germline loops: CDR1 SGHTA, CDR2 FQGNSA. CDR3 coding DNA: TGTGCCAGCAGCTTAGGGTTGAGGGGACAGGGCTTAGAGACCCAGTACTTC. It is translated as CASSLGLRGQGLETQYF. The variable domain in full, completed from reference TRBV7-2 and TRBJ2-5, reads GAGVSQSPSNKVTEKGKDVELRCDPISGHTALYWYRQSLGQGLEFLIYFQGNSAPDKSGLPSDRFSAERTGGSVSTLTIQRTQQEDSAVYLCASSLGLRGQGLETQYFGPGTRLLVL.

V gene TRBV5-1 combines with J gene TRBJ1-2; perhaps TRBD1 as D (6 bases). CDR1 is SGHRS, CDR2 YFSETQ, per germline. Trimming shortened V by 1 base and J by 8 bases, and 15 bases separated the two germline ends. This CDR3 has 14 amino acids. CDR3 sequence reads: CASSLRTESWGYTF. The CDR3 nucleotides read TGCGCCAGCAGCTTGAGGACAGAGTCGTGGGGCTACACCTTC.

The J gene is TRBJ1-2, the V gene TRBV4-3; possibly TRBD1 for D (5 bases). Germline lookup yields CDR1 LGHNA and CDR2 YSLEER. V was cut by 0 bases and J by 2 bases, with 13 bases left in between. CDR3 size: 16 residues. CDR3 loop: CASSQDSTGFNYGYTF. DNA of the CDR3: TGCGCCAGCAGCCAAGATAGTACAGGATTCAACTATGGCTACACCTTC.

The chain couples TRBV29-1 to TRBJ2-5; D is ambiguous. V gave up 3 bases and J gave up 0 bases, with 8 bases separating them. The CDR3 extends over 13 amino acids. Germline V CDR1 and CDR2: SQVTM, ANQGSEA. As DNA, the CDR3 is TGCAGCGTTGAGCTAAACTACCAAGAGACCCAGTACTTC. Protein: CSVELNYQETQYF.

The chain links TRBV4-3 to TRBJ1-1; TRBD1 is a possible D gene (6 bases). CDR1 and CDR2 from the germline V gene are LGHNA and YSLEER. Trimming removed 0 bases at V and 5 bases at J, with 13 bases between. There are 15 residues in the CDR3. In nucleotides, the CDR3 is TGCGCCAGCAGCCAAGAGGCCAGGGGTCGGACTGAAGCTTTCTTT. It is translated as CASSQEARGRTEAFF.

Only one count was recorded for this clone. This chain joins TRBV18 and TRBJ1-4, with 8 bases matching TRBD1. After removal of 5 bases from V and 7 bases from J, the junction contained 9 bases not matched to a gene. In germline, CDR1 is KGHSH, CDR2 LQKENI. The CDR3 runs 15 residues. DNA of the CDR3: TGTGCCAGCTCATCCGGACAGGGAGGGGGTGAAAAACTGTTTTTT. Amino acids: CASSSGQGGGEKLFF.

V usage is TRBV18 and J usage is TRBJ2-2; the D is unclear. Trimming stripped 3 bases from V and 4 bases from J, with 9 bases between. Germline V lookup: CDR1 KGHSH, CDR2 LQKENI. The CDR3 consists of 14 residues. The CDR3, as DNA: TGTGCCAGCTCACCGAAAACAAGCACCGGGGAGCTGTTTTTT. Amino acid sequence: CASSPKTSTGELFF.

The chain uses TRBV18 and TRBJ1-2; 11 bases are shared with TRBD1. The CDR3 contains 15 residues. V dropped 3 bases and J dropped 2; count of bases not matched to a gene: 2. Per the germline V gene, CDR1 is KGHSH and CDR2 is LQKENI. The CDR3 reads CASSPGQGANYGYTF. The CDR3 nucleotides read TGTGCCAGCTCACCCGGACAGGGGGCCAACTATGGCTACACCTTC.

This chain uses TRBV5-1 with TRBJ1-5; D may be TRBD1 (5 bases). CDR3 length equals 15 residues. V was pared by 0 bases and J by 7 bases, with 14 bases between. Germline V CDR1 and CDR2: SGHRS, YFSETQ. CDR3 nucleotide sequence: TGCGCCAGCAGCTTGGACGGGGGATCGGGGCAGCCCCAGCATTTT. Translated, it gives CASSLDGGSGQPQHF.

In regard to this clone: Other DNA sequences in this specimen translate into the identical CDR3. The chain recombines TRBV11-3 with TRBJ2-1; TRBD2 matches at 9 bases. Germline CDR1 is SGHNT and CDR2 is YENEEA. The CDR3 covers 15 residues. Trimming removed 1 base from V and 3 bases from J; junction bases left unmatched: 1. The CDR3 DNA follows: TGTGCCAGCAGCTTAGGGCGGGGGGGCTACAATGAGCAGTTCTTC. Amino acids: CASSLGRGGYNEQFF.